The clone carrying this T cell receptor beta chain came up many times. Ahead of thyroid surgery, no patient had received treatment of any kind. The data belong to a study of metastatic and nonmetastatic thyroid tumors. The germline CDR1 and CDR2 sequences are MNHNS and SASEGT. V was trimmed by 0 bases and J by 6 bases, leaving 11 bases between them. The CDR3 totals 14 residues. TCRdb re-analyzed the PCR reads using MiXCR. The sample lists under 95,000 clones; more than 9.5% were seen once. This sequence originates from a female donor with papillary thyroid cancer or a benign thyroid nodule (not recorded which). Some clones in this sample may be carry-over from other donors' samples. V is TRBV6-1 and J is TRBJ1-1; D not certain. The sequencing input was blood. The CDR3 protein is CASSEAYSNSEAFF. The CDR3 nucleotides read TGTGCCAGCAGTGAAGCTTACAGTAATTCTGAAGCTTTCTTT.